Reported below is one T cell receptor (beta chain). The antigen is undetermined. Germline CDR1 and CDR2: SQVTM and ANQGSEA. Trimming left V 5 bases short and J 0 bases short, with 13 bases between. The CDR3 loop spans 15 amino acids. Each CDR3 protein is one row after TCRdb ran MiXCR on the RT-PCR reads. The table includes about 650,000 distinct CDR3 sequences, around 15% detected once. This sample was taken from a study of response to subunit inactivated influenza vaccine. Study outcomes and limitations: The authors suggested that few new T cells are recruited per seasonal influenza vaccination.

The clonotype originates from a man in his fifties or sixties who received an inactivated influenza vaccine. The chain employs TRBV29-1 and TRBJ2-2; D may be TRBD2 (6 bases). The sequenced sample was PBMCs from blood, obtained less than 15 days before vaccination. The CDR3 bases are TGCAGCGTTACTGTAGCTAGCGCGAACACCGGGGAGCTGTTTTTT. Encoded protein: CSVTVASANTGELFF.